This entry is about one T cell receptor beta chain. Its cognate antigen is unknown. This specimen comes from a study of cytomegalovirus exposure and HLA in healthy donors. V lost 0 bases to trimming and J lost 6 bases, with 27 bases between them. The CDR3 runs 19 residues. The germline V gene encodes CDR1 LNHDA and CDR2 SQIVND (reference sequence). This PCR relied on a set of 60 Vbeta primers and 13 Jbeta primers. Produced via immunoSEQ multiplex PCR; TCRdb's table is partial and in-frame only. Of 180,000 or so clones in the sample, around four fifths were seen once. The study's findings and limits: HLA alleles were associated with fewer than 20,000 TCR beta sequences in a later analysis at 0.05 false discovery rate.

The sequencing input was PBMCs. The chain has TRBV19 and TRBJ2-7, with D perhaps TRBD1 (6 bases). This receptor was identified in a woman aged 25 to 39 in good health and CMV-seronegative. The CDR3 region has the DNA TGTGCCAGTAGTATAGACATCCAGGGGATTCGCCAGCCCGTCCGCGAGCAGTACTTC. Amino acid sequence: CASSIDIQGIRQPVREQYF.